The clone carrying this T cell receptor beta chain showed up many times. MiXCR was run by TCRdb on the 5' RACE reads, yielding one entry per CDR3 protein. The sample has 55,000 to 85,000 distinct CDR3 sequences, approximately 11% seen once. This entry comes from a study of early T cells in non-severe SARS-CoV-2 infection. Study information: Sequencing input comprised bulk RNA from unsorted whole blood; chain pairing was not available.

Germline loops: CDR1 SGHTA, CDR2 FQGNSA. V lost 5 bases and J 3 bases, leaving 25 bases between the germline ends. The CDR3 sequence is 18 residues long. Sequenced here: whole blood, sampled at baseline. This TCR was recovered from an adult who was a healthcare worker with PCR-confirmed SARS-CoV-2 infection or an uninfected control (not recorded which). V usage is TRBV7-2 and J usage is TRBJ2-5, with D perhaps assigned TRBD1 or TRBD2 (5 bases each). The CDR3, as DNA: TGTGCCAGCAGCCGTGAGGGCTCGCCGGGGCTACAGAAAGAGACCCAGTACTTC. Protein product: CASSREGSPGLQKETQYF. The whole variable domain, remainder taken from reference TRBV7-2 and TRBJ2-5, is GAGVSQSPSNKVTEKGKDVELRCDPISGHTALYWYRQSLGQGLEFLIYFQGNSAPDKSGLPSDRFSAERTGGSVSTLTIQRTQQEDSAVYLCASSREGSPGLQKETQYFGPGTRLLVL.